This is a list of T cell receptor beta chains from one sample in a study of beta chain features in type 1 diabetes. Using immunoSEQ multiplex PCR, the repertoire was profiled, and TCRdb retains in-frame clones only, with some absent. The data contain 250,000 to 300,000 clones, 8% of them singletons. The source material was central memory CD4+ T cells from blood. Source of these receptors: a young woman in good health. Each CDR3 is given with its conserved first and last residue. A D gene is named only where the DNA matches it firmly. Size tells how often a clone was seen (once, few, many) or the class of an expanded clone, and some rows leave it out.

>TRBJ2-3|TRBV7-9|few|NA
TGTGCCAGCAGCGTAGGTCAGCGGATTAGCACAGATACGCAGTATTTT
CASSVGQRISTDTQYF
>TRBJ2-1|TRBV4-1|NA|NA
TGTGCCAGCAGCCAGGCGGACTGGGCCAATGAGCAGTTCTTC
CASSQADWANEQFF
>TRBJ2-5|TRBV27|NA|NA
TGTGCCAGCAGTACCCGGCGGGAGACCCAGTACTTC
CASSTRRETQYF
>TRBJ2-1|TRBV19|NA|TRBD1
TGTGCCAGTAGGGTCGACAGGGGGGCCTACAATGAGCAGTTCTTC
CASRVDRGAYNEQFF
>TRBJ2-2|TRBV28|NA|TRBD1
TGTGCCAGCAGTTTCGGACGCGCGGGGACAGGGGTTCTGTCCGGGGAGCTGTTTTTT
CASSFGRAGTGVLSGELFF
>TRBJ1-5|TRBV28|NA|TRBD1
TGTGCCAGCAGTTCCCCCGACAGGGTGGTTAATCAGCCCCAGCATTTT
CASSSPDRVVNQPQHF
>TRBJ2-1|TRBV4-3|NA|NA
TGCGCCAGCAGCCAGTCGCTTACCGGGAGCTCCTACAATGAGCAGTTCTTC
CASSQSLTGSSYNEQFF
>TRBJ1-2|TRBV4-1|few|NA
TGCGCCAGCAGCCAAGGTACGAAAAGACGGATCAACTATGGCTACACCTTC
CASSQGTKRRINYGYTF
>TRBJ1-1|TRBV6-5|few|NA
TGTGCCAGCAGTGGCGACTATAGAAGTGAGGCTTTCTTT
CASSGDYRSEAFF
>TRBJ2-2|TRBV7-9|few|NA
TGTGCCAGCAGGTCCCCAAGCCTGGGCGGGGAGCTGTTTTTT
CASRSPSLGGELFF
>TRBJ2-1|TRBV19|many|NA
TGTGCCAGTAGTATGCCCTTACAGAACGGGGAGCAGTTCTTC
CASSMPLQNGEQFF
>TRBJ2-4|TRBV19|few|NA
TGTGCCAGTAGTATAGGCCCAGGGCAAAACATTCAGTACTTC
CASSIGPGQNIQYF
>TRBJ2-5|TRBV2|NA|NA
TGTGCCAGCAATTCAAGACAAGAGACCCAGTACTTC
CASNSRQETQYF
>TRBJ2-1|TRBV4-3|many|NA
TGCGCCAGCAGCCAAGATCGGGTAGAGGGCTCCTACAATGAGCAGTTCTTC
CASSQDRVEGSYNEQFF
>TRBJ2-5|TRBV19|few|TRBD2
TGTGCCAGTAGCGGACTAGCGGGGCAGGGGGAGACCCAGTACTTC
CASSGLAGQGETQYF
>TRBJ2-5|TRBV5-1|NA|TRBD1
TGCGCCAGCAGACCTACAGGGGGCGGGTCGGAGACCCAGTACTTC
CASRPTGGGSETQYF
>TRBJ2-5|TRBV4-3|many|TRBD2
TGCGCCAGCAGCTCACTAGCGGGAGGGCCTTACCAAGCGGAAGAGACCCAGTACTTC
CASSSLAGGPYQAEETQYF
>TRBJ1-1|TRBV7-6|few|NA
TGTGCCAGCAGCCAAGGTCTGGAGTCAGGGTCAGCTTTCTTT
CASSQGLESGSAFF
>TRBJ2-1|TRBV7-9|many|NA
TGTGCCAGCAGCTTATCTAGCTCCTACAATGAGCAGTTCTTC
CASSLSSSYNEQFF
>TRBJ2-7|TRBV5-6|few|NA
TGTGCCAGCGGACGTAGGACTGGCCGGACCTACGAGCAGTACTTC
CASGRRTGRTYEQYF
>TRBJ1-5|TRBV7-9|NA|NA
TGTGCCAGCAGCAGAATCGGGACAACGGGCAATCAGCCCCAGCATTTT
CASSRIGTTGNQPQHF
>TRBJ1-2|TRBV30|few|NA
TGTGCCTGGGAGGCACAGGGCATTTATGGCTACACCTTC
CAWEAQGIYGYTF
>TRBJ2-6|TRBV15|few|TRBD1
TGTGCCACCAGCAGAGGAGACGGGACAGGGTCTGGGGCCAACGTCCTGACTTTC
CATSRGDGTGSGANVLTF
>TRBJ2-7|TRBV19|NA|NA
TGTGCCAGTAGCACCCTTCGGGGGAGCTCCTACGAGCAGTACTTC
CASSTLRGSSYEQYF
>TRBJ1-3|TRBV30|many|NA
TGTGCCTGGAGTCCTACCGGGAGCACCATATATTTT
CAWSPTGSTIYF
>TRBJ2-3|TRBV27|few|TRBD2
TGTGCCAGCAGTTCGCAGAGGCACGGGCGGGGCGGGAGAACAGATACGCAGTATTTT
CASSSQRHGRGGRTDTQYF
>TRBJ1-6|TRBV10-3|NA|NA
TGTGCCATCAGCCCAGGGGTGGCGGCAAATAATTCACCCCTCCACTTT
CAISPGVAANNSPLHF
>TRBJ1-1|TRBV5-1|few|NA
TGCGCCAGCAGCCCCGTCGGTCTGAACACTGAAGCTTTCTTT
CASSPVGLNTEAFF
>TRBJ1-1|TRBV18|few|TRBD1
TGTGCCAGCTCAGCGGGACAGGGGGCGTTGAACACTGAAGCTTTCTTT
CASSAGQGALNTEAFF
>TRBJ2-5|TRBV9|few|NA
TGTGCCAGCACCCCGGGCAGGGACCCGGGGACCCAGTACTTC
CASTPGRDPGTQYF
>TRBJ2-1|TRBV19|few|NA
TGTGCCAGTAGTACAATAGACGGCAGATACAATGAGCAGTTCTTC
CASSTIDGRYNEQFF
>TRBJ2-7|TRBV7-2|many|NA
TGTGCCAGCAGCTTGGAGGGAGCCTACGAGCAGTACTTC
CASSLEGAYEQYF
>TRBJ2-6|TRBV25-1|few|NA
TGTGCCAGCAGTGGCCATGGATCTTCTATGTCTGGGGCCAACGTCCTGACTTTC
CASSGHGSSMSGANVLTF
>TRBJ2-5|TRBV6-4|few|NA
TGTGCCAGCAGTGAGCTTTTGGGGCTCGTACAAGAGACCCAGTACTTC
CASSELLGLVQETQYF
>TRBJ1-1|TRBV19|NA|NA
TGTGCCAGTAGTATAGTAGGGGTGAACACTGAAGCTTTCTTT
CASSIVGVNTEAFF
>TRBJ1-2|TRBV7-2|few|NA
TGTGCCAGCAGCTTAGACGCCTTAAGGGGGGGCGGCGGCTATGGCTACACCTTC
CASSLDALRGGGGYGYTF
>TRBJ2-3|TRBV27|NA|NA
TGTGCCAGCAGTTTATGGTCGGGGGATACGCAGTATTTT
CASSLWSGDTQYF
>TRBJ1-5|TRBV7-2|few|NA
TGTGCCAGCAGCGTAGAGGGACAATATAATCAGCCCCAGCATTTT
CASSVEGQYNQPQHF
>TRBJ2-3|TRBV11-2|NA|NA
TGTGCCAGCAGCTTAGATAACACAGATACGCAGTATTTT
CASSLDNTDTQYF
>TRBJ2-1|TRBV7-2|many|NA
TGTGCCAGCAGCTTAAAAGGGTGGGACAATGAGCAGTTCTTC
CASSLKGWDNEQFF
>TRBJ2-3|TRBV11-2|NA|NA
TGTGCCAGCAGCCCGCCTCGAATAGATACGCAGTATTTT
CASSPPRIDTQYF
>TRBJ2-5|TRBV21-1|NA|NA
TGTGCCAGCAGCAAACCGGACGGGAGTCGAGAGACCCAGTACTTC
CASSKPDGSRETQYF
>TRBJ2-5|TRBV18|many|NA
TGTGCCAGCTCACCACAAACAGCAGAGACCCAGTACTTC
CASSPQTAETQYF
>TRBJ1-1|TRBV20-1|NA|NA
TGCAGTGCAACCCCCACAGAGCGGGCTTTCTTT
CSATPTERAFF
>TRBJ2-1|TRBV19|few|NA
TGTGCCAGTAGTGCCCGGGCCCCCAATGAGCAGTTCTTC
CASSARAPNEQFF
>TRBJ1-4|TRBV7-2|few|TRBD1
TGTGCCAGCAGCCGTACAGGGGGGTACGAAAAACTGTTTTTT
CASSRTGGYEKLFF
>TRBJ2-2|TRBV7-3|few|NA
TGTGCCAGCAGCTCCACCACTAGGGATACCGGGGAGCTGTTTTTT
CASSSTTRDTGELFF
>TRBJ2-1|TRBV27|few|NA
TGTGCCAGCAGGGGGACCGGGACCGCCAGTCAGTTCTTC
CASRGTGTASQFF
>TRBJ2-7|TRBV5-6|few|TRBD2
TGTGCCAGCAGCTTTATGCGGGAGGAATTTGAGCAGTACTTC
CASSFMREEFEQYF
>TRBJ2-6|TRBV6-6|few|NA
TGTGCCAGCAGTTACCCAAGTCGGGGGGCCAACGTCCTGACTTTC
CASSYPSRGANVLTF
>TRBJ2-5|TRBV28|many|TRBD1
TGTGCCAGCAAGGGACAGGGGGCTAAAGAGACCCAGTACTTC
CASKGQGAKETQYF
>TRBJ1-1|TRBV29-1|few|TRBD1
TGCAGCGTTGGGGGATTAAAGGGGGCTTTGAACACTGAAGCTTTCTTT
CSVGGLKGALNTEAFF
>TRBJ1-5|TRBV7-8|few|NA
TGTGCCAGCAGCTTAGAAGGAGAGGTTAGCAATCAGCCCCAGCATTTT
CASSLEGEVSNQPQHF
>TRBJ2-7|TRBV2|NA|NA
TGTGCCAGCGTCAAGGTTCGGTCTGGGGAGCAGTACTTC
CASVKVRSGEQYF
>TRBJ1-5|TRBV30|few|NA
TGTGCCTGGAGTGTCGGTATGAGGGGGCCCCAGCATTTT
CAWSVGMRGPQHF
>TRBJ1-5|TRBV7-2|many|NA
TGTGCCAGCAGCTTGCGGGGGGGATTGGGTCAGCCCCAGCATTTT
CASSLRGGLGQPQHF
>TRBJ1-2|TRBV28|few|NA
TGTGCCAGCAGTTTAAACACAGGGCACTATGGCTACACCTTC
CASSLNTGHYGYTF
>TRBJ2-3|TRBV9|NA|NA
TGTGCCAGCAGCGTAGCGTACGGCACAGATACGCAGTATTTT
CASSVAYGTDTQYF